One sample yielded the 10 T cell receptor beta chains listed below, sequenced in a study of CD8+CD57+ T cells in acquired aplastic anemia. Both TCR beta VDJ combination and CDR3 sequence profiling were carried out. Genomic DNA was the template for this profiling. TCRdb called the reads again in MiXCR, with one record for every CDR3 protein. The sample holds about 210,000 distinct CDR3 sequences, over 60% seen once. Sample: sorted CD4+, CD8+, or CD8+CD57+ T cells (not recorded which) from PBMCs. The receptors originated from a human donor in good health.

This clonotype was seen only once. J is TRBJ2-1 and V is TRBV19; TRBD1 matches at 9 bases. Germline lookup yields CDR1 LNHDA and CDR2 SQIVND (reference sequence). The V gene end was trimmed by 1 base and the J gene end by 7 bases; junction bases not matched to a gene: 2. This CDR3 is built from 14 residues. CDR3: CASSIGTGENEQFF. Written as DNA, the CDR3 is TGTGCCAGTAGTATAGGGACAGGGGAAAATGAGCAGTTCTTC. The full variable domain, in which reference TRBV19 and TRBJ2-1 provide the parts outside the CDR3, is DGGITQSPKYLFRKEGQNVTLSCEQNLNHDAMYWYRQDPGQGLRLIYYSQIVNDFQKGDIAEGYSVSREKKESFPLTVTSAQKNPTAFYLCASSIGTGENEQFFGPGTRLTVL.

The chain couples TRBV5-4 to TRBJ2-3, with D tentatively TRBD2 (5 bases). V lost 2 bases to trimming and J lost 6 bases, with 10 bases between them. Per the germline V gene, CDR1 is SGHNT and CDR2 is YYREEE (reference sequence). This CDR3 is built from 13 residues. In DNA, the CDR3 is TGTGCCAGCAGCTTAATTAGGGAGGATACGCAGTATTTT. Its translation: CASSLIREDTQYF.

The chain uses TRBV7-8 and TRBJ1-5; D unclear. This CDR3 has 15 amino acids. V was shortened by 5 bases and J by 3 bases, with 14 bases between the two germline ends. The germline CDR1 and CDR2 sequences are SGHVS and FQNEAQ. Here the CDR3 reads CASSRGRAVNQPQHF. CDR3 nucleotide sequence: TGTGCCAGCAGCCGTGGGAGGGCCGTCAATCAGCCCCAGCATTTT. Supplemented by reference TRBV7-8 and TRBJ1-5, the full variable domain reads GAGVSQSPRYKVAKRGQDVALRCDPISGHVSLFWYQQALGQGPEFLTYFQNEAQLDKSGLPSDRFFAERPEGSVSTLKIQRTQQEDSAVYLCASSRGRAVNQPQHFGDGTRLSIL.

This sequence joins TRBV20-1 and TRBJ2-1; the D gene is possibly TRBD1 (6 bases). The CDR3 runs 15 residues. The V end lost 5 bases, the J end lost 8 bases, and 22 bases lay between the germline ends. Germline V gene sequence: CDR1 DFQATT, CDR2 SNEGSKA (reference sequence). CDR3 loop: CSAPPGHKPWDEQFF. CDR3 nucleotide sequence: TGCAGTGCTCCCCCGGGACACAAACCCTGGGATGAGCAGTTCTTC.

V gene TRBV7-2 combines with J gene TRBJ2-1; no clear D gene. V lost 5 bases to trimming and J lost 0 bases, with 11 bases between them. CDR3 length: 15 amino acids. Germline CDR1 and CDR2: SGHTA and FQGNSA. In nucleotides, the CDR3 is TGTGCCAGCAGCCAAGTACCGAGCTCCTACAATGAGCAGTTCTTC. Translation gives CASSQVPSSYNEQFF.

This clonotype occurred once. This CDR3 reads CSALKGKSQPQHF. In DNA form, the CDR3 reads TGCAGTGCTCTCAAGGGCAAGAGTCAGCCCCAGCATTTT. The gene calls are TRBV20-1 and TRBJ1-5; D is unclear. Germline CDR1 is DFQATT and CDR2 is SNEGSKA (reference sequence). The CDR3 runs 13 residues. V lost 5 bases and J 6 bases, leaving 14 bases between the germline ends.

V gene TRBV28 combines with J gene TRBJ1-1; possibly TRBD1 for D (5 bases). The CDR3 has 13 residues. Germline CDR1 and CDR2: MDHEN and SYDVKM. V lost 5 bases and J 8 bases, leaving 15 bases between the germline ends. This CDR3 is CASSHGGETEAFF. The DNA for the CDR3 is TGTGCCAGCAGTCATGGGGGAGAGACCGAAGCTTTCTTT.

The J gene is TRBJ1-4, the V gene TRBV2, with 8 bases matching TRBD1. The germline gives CDR1 SNHLY, CDR2 FYNNEI. V lost 7 bases to trimming and J lost 4 bases; unmatched junction nucleotides: 8. CDR3 length: 15 amino acids. The CDR3 here is CASKGRTGHNEKLFF. The CDR3 nucleotides read TGTGCCAGCAAGGGAAGGACAGGGCATAATGAAAAACTGTTTTTT.

The chain carries TRBV7-8 and TRBJ2-1; TRBD1 might be the D (5 bases). The CDR3 contains 14 residues. From germline, CDR1 is SGHVS and CDR2 FQNEAQ. The ends were cut back, 1 base at V and 6 bases at J, with 10 bases in the middle. The CDR3: CASSLGGASNEQFF. Written as DNA, the CDR3 is TGTGCCAGCAGCTTAGGGGGCGCATCCAATGAGCAGTTCTTC.

This clonotype has a handful of counts. The V gene is TRBV7-9, the J gene TRBJ1-2, with 9 bases matching TRBD1. CDR3 size: 15 residues. Losses at the gene ends were 5 bases for V and 4 bases for J; bases not matched to a gene: 8. Germline V gene lookup returns CDR1 SEHNR and CDR2 FQNEAQ (reference sequence). For the CDR3, the DNA is TGTGCCAGCAGCCCTACCGGGACAGGGTCCTATGGCTACACCTTC. Its translation: CASSPTGTGSYGYTF.